This record concerns one T cell receptor beta chain sequence. Its binding antigen is unknown. The record has no base qualities; no much larger clone is one base away. These data come from a study of blood T cell repertoires in COVID-19 (dated by TCRdb to the early 2020s). With regard to the full study: The collaborator samples originated in the United States, Italy and Spain and spanned the acute and convalescent phases of COVID-19. The prospective study material was composed of cDNA or gDNA derived from T cells, B-cell-depleted T cells, or PBMCs. Deeply sampled blood TCRbeta repertoires from subjects exposed to, actively infected with, or recovered from COVID-19 were included in the dataset. The repertoires were released in a freely available public database intended as a resource for research on the immune response to SARS-CoV-2. Samples were obtained from the ongoing ImmuneRACE study (first 160 participants) and from over 1,000 subjects provided by 6 global collaborators. A de-identified subject ID, COVID-19 status, age in years and sex were almost always included in the sample metadata. Where available, HLA class I and class II types were obtained from metadata supplied by the sample provider rather than from assay-based typing.

Samples from volunteer blood donors who had recovered from COVID-19 were contributed by a second Seattle source. Collaborating institutions collected whole blood in K2EDTA tubes following their own protocols. For TCRbeta analysis, collaborators shipped samples as frozen whole blood, isolated PBMCs, or DNA extracted from either of those sample types. What the research found in general, with its limitations: Clinical and demographic metadata were provided uncurated, with the amount varying by source and participant.

The immunoSEQ Assay, a bias-controlled multiplex PCR, was used to amplify TCRbeta CDR3 regions from genomic DNA. For the original study's pipeline: Nucleated cell counts per sample were estimated from amplification of reference gene primers within the assay. To quantify the absolute abundance of each unique TCRbeta CDR3 rearrangement, sequence reads were collapsed and filtered. Productive Simpson clonality was computed per sample as the square root of Simpson's diversity index over productive rearrangements. TCRdb took over this immuneACCESS table, retaining in-frame rearrangements with V and J assigned. Such tables are incomplete; in checked studies, under half of the missing clones stem from an unresolved V gene, and the remainder is unexplained. V and J calls plus clone size are reproduced from that table; the DNA served to infer D and trimming. In all, the sample holds a few hundred thousand clones, and approximately 90% of those were seen once. Of the sample, over 6% falls within the top ten clones.

This clonotype originated in a woman between 25 and 40 years old who had recovered from COVID-19. Sequences were obtained from peripheral blood.

The DNA sequence is given as TGTGCCAGCAGCTTCCTTCGGACTGAAGCTTTCTTT. Its product reads: CASSFLRTEAFF. Here the chain combines TRBV28 and TRBJ1-1, with no confident D gene call. The germline V gene yields MDHEN for CDR1 and SYDVKM for CDR2. At the junction V is shortened by 6 bases and J by 5 bases, with 10 bases in between. The CDR3 measures 12 amino acids from cysteine to phenylalanine. Only the CDR3 DNA is retained, 36 bases long and in frame from the first base.